This T cell receptor (beta chain) was captured by sequencing in a study of OX40 agonist ivuxolimab in advanced cancers. Study results and caveats: On average, a greater number of expanded clones characterised CD8+ T cells relative to CD4+.

Blood was sampled at baseline, cycle 4 day 1, and cycle 7 day 1. Profiling relied on immunoSEQ multiplex PCR, and the TCRdb table lists in-frame clones only, not all of them. Among about 98,000 clones listed, less than 90% were seen once. V lost 5 bases to trimming and J lost 1 base, with 12 bases between them. The CDR3 is made up of 15 amino acids. The germline gives CDR1 SGHAT, CDR2 FQDESV (reference sequence). This clone appeared a single time. The antigen remains undetermined. The chain couples TRBV11-1 to TRBJ2-1; possibly TRBD2 for D (6 bases). The specimen was CD4+ or CD8+ T cells sorted from blood, collected in a trial of the OX40 agonist ivuxolimab. The TCR comes from an adult with an advanced solid tumor such as melanoma, head and neck, liver or kidney cancer. DNA for the CDR3: TGTGCCAGCAGCCCTGGTGGGGGGTCCTACAATGAGCAGTTCTTC. Translation: CASSPGGGSYNEQFF.